This TCR beta chain was observed in a study of neurological immune-mediated disorders (dated by TCRdb to the late 2010s). General notes on the study: Peripheral blood TCR-beta repertoires from patients with HTLV-I-associated myelopathy (HAM/TSP), patients with multiple sclerosis, and healthy controls were compared in the study using UMI-based sequencing. Alongside PBMC samples, the set of about 97 TCR-beta libraries contained longitudinal samples, technical triplicates, and paired CD4+ and CD8+ T-cell subsets that had been sorted. The cohort included roughly 71 subjects: approximately 15 with HAM/TSP, around 35 with multiple sclerosis, and roughly 20 healthy controls.

This clonotype was recorded many times. Its antigen remains unidentified. No per-base quality is available; no much larger clone lies one base away. Trimming accounts for 5 bases at V and 0 bases at J, while the number of junction bases matched to no gene is 7. From cysteine to phenylalanine, the CDR3 is 15 amino acids long. Of all the DNA, just the CDR3 is kept, 45 bases in frame from base 1. CDR1 DFQATT and CDR2 SNEGSKA were looked up in the germline V gene (reference sequence). Points the paper makes about the study in general: Across subjects, expanded clones never shared an identical CDR3 amino acid sequence, which suggests that the TCR-beta repertoires in every group were private. TCR clonal expansion was highest in HAM/TSP patients and lowest in MS patients, with MS patients falling below even healthy controls.

cDNA was synthesized by template-switch 5'RACE using a primer carrying a 10-nucleotide random unique molecular identifier by which each TCR transcript was tagged. Each sequencing run produced over 200 million TCR-beta sequences covering 15-18 subjects. The RNeasy kit was used to extract total RNA. The KAPA Real-time Library Amplification kit was used to amplify TCR-beta VDJ regions with primers targeting the TCR constant region and the 5'RACE anchor. Sample indexes and Illumina adaptors were added in a first PCR, and a second PCR then increased library yield. After purification with Ampure beads, the TCR product of roughly 650 bp was size-selected on a 2% E-gel SizeSelection system. Before pooling, library quality was assessed on a Bioanalyzer, concentration was determined with Qubit, and library quantification was performed with the Kapa Library Quantification kit. Libraries were sequenced paired-end 2 x 150 bp on an Illumina HiSeq 2500. To increase sequence diversity, 25-30% phiX was spiked into each library pool. As for the original processing: Quality-filtered reads were processed with the UMI-based MiGEC pipeline, which removed over 75% of raw TCR sequences during error correction. IMGT germline references were used for alignment of VDJ genes, and clonotypes were defined by a unique CDR3 amino acid sequence together with V-J genes. VDJtools evaluated clonal expansion, Shannon diversity and CDR3 relatedness (CalcPairwiseDistances, ClusterSamples); CLCbio workbench built phylogenetic trees. Clones with at least 8 unique UMIs were defined as expanded, with this threshold being based on coefficient-of-variation modelling across technical triplicates. TCRdb's own reprocessing of the public reads used fastp at Q25 and MiXCR and kept productive beta chains. Every CDR3 protein is listed once, alongside the most common genes and DNA of its rows. The V and J calls and clone size are TCRdb's, not the authors'. The sample includes approximately 77,000 distinct CDR3 sequences, with roughly 9.5% observed a single time. 1.7% of the sample goes to the ten largest clones.

The healthy controls were volunteers from a blood bank in Maryland, USA. For the unsorted PBMC libraries, 2 million PBMCs were stored in RNAlater at -80 degrees C until RNA extraction and were used to generate the libraries. Peripheral blood was subjected to Ficoll-Hypaque density gradient centrifugation to isolate PBMCs, which were then cryopreserved in liquid nitrogen. The chain employs TRBV20-1 and TRBJ2-7, and TRBD1 aligns with 10 junction nucleotides. The source material was PBMCs. The TCR was taken from a man in his forties or fifties in good health. The CDR3: CSADRRDRGSYEQYF. The sequenced DNA: TGCAGTGCTGACCGCCGGGACAGGGGCTCCTACGAGCAGTACTTC.